The next 5 T cell receptor beta chains were all read from a single sample in a study of blood T cell repertoires in COVID-19. Sequencing was performed with immunoSEQ multiplex PCR; in TCRdb, only in-frame clones are kept and a portion is missing. In the table there are about 110,000 clones, 76% of which are singletons. The sequenced sample consisted of peripheral blood. Source of these receptors: a woman older than 75 with acute or convalescent COVID-19.

The J gene is TRBJ2-2, the V gene TRBV29-1, with 12 positions matching TRBD1. This CDR3 has 14 residues. Germline V lookup: CDR1 SQVTM, CDR2 ANQGSEA. Losses at the gene ends were 5 bases for V and 4 bases for J; bases not matched to a gene: 2. The CDR3 nucleotides are TGCAGCGTTTTGGGACAGGGGGCCACCGGGGAGCTGTTTTTT. This codes for CSVLGQGATGELFF.

This chain uses TRBV11-3 with TRBJ2-5; D call uncertain. V dropped 2 bases and J dropped 5 bases, with 9 bases sitting between them. Germline CDR1 and CDR2: SGHNT and YENEEA. The CDR3 is 13 residues long. The chain's CDR3 is CASSLNQAETQYF. In DNA, the CDR3 is TGTGCCAGCAGCTTAAATCAGGCCGAGACCCAGTACTTC. Supplemented by reference TRBV11-3 and TRBJ2-5, the full variable domain reads EAGVVQSPRYKIIEKKQPVAFWCNPISGHNTLYWYLQNLGQGPELLIRYENEEAVDDSQLPKDRFSAERLKGVDSTLKIQPAELGDSAVYLCASSLNQAETQYFGPGTRLLVL.

The genes are TRBV19 and TRBJ2-5; TRBD1 agrees at 9 bases. Germline lookup yields CDR1 LNHDA and CDR2 SQIVND (reference sequence). J was trimmed by 4 bases and V by 7 bases; bases with no gene match: 13. The CDR3 totals 16 residues. The CDR3 here is CASTAGTGLRGETQYF. DNA for the CDR3: TGTGCCAGTACCGCCGGGACAGGGCTTAGGGGAGAGACCCAGTACTTC.

J is TRBJ2-5 and V is TRBV24-1; 7 bases are shared with TRBD1. The CDR3 totals 14 residues. V shed 6 bases and J 2 bases; nucleotides not matched to a gene: 5. Per the germline V gene, CDR1 is KGHDR and CDR2 is SFDVKD. The CDR3 DNA sequence: TGTGCCACCAGTCGTACAGGGGCGCAAGAGACCCAGTACTTC. This codes for CATSRTGAQETQYF.

The V gene is TRBV10-3, the J gene TRBJ2-1, with TRBD2 as a possible D gene (5 bases). The CDR3 length is 12 residues. The V gene lost 4 bases and the J gene lost 5 bases, with 6 bases spanning the gap. Germline V gene sequence: CDR1 ENHRY, CDR2 SYGVKD. CDR3 region: CAISGTDNEQFF. Here the CDR3 DNA reads TGTGCCATCAGTGGGACTGACAATGAGCAGTTCTTC.